A selection of T cell receptor beta chains follows, all from one sample in a study of siplizumab effects on memory and regulatory T cells. This table comes from immunoSEQ multiplex PCR, and its TCRdb copy is limited to in-frame clones, with some not included. The sample has roughly 100,000 clones; around 93% are singletons. The sequenced sample was CD4+ T cells sorted from blood. These receptor sequences come from a human donor in good health. Each CDR3 is given with its conserved first and last residue. The D gene is left open where the match is weak. Clone size is not always given. Where it is, it says once, few, many or a class for expanded clones.

>.|15|.|TRBJ1-1|TRBV19
CASSISGFLGTEAFF
TGTGCCAGTAGTATAAGCGGCTTCCTGGGCACTGAAGCTTTCTTT
>once|14|.|TRBJ1-6|TRBV27
CASTVSSYNSPLHF
TGTGCCAGCACCGTAAGCTCCTATAATTCACCCCTCCACTTT
>.|15|.|TRBJ2-3|TRBV4-2
CASSRGAGSTDTQYF
TGTGCCAGCAGCCGGGGAGCGGGTAGCACAGATACGCAGTATTTT
>.|13|TRBD2|TRBJ2-3|TRBV6-7
CACGGASTDTQYF
TGTGCCTGCGGGGGGGCGAGCACAGATACGCAGTATTTT
>.|11|.|TRBJ1-5|TRBV6-6
CASSYGTSWHF
TGTGCCAGCAGTTACGGGACTTCTTGGCATTTT
>.|13|.|TRBJ2-7|TRBV30
CAWSRQSPYEQYF
TGTGCCTGGAGTAGGCAGTCCCCCTACGAGCAGTACTTC
>.|16|.|TRBJ1-3|TRBV4-1
CASSPTVGRAGNTIYF
TGCGCCAGCAGCCCGACTGTCGGCAGGGCTGGAAACACCATATATTTT
>.|15|TRBD1|TRBJ2-7|TRBV7-3
CASSQPGTGPSEQYF
TGTGCCAGCAGCCAGCCCGGGACAGGACCTTCCGAGCAGTACTTC
>.|14|.|TRBJ1-2|TRBV14
CASSQFKGGSGYTF
TGTGCCAGCAGCCAGTTCAAGGGAGGGAGCGGCTACACCTTC
>.|14|.|TRBJ2-5|TRBV2
CARGGRVYQETQYF
TGTGCCAGAGGAGGACGCGTGTACCAAGAGACCCAGTACTTC
>.|15|TRBD1|TRBJ2-1|TRBV18
CASSYGQGAYNEQFF
TGTGCCAGCTCATACGGACAGGGGGCTTACAATGAGCAGTTCTTC
>.|17|TRBD2|TRBJ2-3|TRBV4-1
CASSPSPAAGLADTQYF
TGCGCCAGCAGCCCAAGCCCTGCAGCGGGACTGGCGGATACGCAGTATTTT
>.|17|.|TRBJ2-5|TRBV4-1
CASSQSPARGLQETQYF
TGCGCCAGCAGCCAATCTCCCGCCAGGGGTTTGCAAGAGACCCAGTACTTC
>once|13|.|TRBJ1-2|TRBV10-3
CAISLDGDYGYTF
TGTGCCATCAGCCTTGACGGCGACTATGGCTACACCTTC
>.|17|TRBD1|TRBJ2-7|TRBV7-6
CASSLGTGGGSSYEQYF
TGTGCCAGCAGCTTAGGGACAGGGGGCGGGAGCTCCTACGAGCAGTACTTC
>.|16|TRBD2|TRBJ2-3|TRBV7-8
CASSLAGGIRRDTQYF
TGTGCCAGCAGCTTAGCGGGGGGGATAAGGAGAGATACGCAGTATTTT
>.|16|TRBD2|TRBJ2-7|TRBV5-5
CASSWRTSGGTYEQYF
TGTGCCAGCAGCTGGCGGACTAGCGGGGGAACCTACGAGCAGTACTTC
>once|15|TRBD1|TRBJ2-5|TRBV30
CAWSLLGTGRETQYF
TGTGCCTGGAGTCTCCTCGGGACAGGGCGGGAGACCCAGTACTTC
>.|12|.|TRBJ2-3|TRBV6-1
CASSPAVDTQYF
TGTGCCAGCAGCCCCGCCGTAGATACGCAGTATTTT
>.|15|.|TRBJ2-5|TRBV9
CASSARAGNQETQYF
TGTGCCAGCAGCGCACGGGCAGGCAACCAAGAGACCCAGTACTTC
>.|14|TRBD2|TRBJ2-7|TRBV7-8
CASSPPGLAYEQYF
TGTGCCAGCAGTCCCCCGGGACTAGCCTACGAGCAGTACTTC
>.|13|.|TRBJ2-7|TRBV2
CASKERGDYEQYF
TGTGCCAGCAAGGAAAGGGGTGACTACGAGCAGTACTTC
>.|14|TRBD1|TRBJ2-7|TRBV6-6
CASRELGQLHEQYF
TGTGCCAGCAGAGAGCTGGGACAGTTACACGAGCAGTACTTC
>few|14|.|TRBJ1-5|TRBV27
CASRDSQLNQPQHF
TGTGCCAGCAGGGACAGCCAACTTAATCAGCCCCAGCATTTT